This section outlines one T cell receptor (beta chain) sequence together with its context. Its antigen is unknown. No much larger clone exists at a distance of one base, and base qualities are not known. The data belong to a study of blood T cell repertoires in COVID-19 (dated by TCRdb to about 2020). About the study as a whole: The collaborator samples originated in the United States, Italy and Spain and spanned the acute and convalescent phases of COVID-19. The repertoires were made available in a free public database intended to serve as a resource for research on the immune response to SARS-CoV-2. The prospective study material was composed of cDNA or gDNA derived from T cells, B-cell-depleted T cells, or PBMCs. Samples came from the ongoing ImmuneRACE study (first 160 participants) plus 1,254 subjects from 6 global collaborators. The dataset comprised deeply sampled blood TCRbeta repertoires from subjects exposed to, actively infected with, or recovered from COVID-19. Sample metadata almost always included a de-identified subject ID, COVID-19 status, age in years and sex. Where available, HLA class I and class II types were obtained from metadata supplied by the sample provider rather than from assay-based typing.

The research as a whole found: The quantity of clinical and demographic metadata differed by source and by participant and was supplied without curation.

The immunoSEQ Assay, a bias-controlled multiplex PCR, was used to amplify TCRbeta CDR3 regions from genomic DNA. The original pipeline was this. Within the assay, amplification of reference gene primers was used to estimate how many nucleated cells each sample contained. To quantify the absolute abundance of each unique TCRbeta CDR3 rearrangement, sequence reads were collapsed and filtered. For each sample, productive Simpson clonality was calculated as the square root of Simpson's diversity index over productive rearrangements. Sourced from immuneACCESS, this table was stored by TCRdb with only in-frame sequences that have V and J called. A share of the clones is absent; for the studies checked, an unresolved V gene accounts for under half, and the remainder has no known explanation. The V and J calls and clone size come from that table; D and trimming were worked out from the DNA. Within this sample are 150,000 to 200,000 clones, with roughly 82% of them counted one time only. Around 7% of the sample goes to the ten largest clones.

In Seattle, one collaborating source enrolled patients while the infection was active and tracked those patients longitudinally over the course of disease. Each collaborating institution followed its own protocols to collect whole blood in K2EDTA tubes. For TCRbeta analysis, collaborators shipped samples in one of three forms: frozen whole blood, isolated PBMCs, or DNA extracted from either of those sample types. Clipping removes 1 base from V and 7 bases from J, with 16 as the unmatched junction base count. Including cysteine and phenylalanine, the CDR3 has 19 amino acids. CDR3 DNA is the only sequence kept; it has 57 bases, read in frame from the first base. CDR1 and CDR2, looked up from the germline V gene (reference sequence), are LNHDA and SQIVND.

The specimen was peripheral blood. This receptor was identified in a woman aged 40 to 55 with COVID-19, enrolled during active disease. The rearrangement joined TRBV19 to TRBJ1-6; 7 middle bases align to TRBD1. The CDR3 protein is CASSIGILGGTVKNSPLHF. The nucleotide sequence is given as TGTGCCAGTAGTATAGGGATACTAGGGGGGACAGTCAAGAATTCACCCCTCCACTTT.